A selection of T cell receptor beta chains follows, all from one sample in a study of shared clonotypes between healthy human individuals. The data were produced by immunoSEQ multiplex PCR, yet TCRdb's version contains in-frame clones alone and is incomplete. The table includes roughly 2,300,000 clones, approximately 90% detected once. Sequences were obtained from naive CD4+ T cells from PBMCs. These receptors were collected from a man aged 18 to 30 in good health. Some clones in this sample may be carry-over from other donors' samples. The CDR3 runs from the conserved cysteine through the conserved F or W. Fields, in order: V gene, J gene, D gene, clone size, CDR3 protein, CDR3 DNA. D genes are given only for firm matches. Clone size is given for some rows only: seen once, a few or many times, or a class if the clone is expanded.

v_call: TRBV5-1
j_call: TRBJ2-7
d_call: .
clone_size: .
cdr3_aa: CASSERASAADLYEQYF
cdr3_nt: TGCGCCAGCAGCGAGAGGGCTTCTGCCGCAGACCTTTACGAGCAGTACTTC

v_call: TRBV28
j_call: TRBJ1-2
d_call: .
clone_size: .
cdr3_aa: CASSSTSYKGSYTF
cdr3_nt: TGTGCCAGCAGTTCCACCAGCTATAAGGGGAGCTACACCTTC

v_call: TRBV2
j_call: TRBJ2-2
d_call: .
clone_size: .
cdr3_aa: CASNWGGAGELFF
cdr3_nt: TGTGCCAGCAACTGGGGGGGCGCCGGGGAGCTGTTTTTT

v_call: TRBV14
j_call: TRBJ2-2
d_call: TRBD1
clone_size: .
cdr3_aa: CASSQLGTGYSGELFF
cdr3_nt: TGTGCCAGCAGCCAACTCGGGACAGGGTATTCCGGGGAGCTGTTTTTT

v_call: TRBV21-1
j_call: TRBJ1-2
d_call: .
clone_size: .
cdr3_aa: CASSNSGGIYGYTF
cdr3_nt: TGTGCCAGCAGCAACAGTGGTGGGATCTATGGCTACACCTTC

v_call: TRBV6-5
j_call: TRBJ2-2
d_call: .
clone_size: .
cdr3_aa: CASSNLGAVTGELFF
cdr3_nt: TGTGCCAGCAGTAATCTCGGGGCCGTCACCGGGGAGCTGTTTTTT

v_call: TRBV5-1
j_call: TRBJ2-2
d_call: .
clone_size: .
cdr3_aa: CASKVYGGINTGELFF
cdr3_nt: TGCGCCAGCAAGGTGTACGGAGGTATTAACACCGGGGAGCTGTTTTTT

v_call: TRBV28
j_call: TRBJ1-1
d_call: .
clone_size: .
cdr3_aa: CASSLFMNTEAFF
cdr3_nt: TGTGCCAGCAGTTTATTTATGAACACTGAAGCTTTCTTT

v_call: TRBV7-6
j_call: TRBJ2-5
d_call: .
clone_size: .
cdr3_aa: CASSPRGAGETQYF
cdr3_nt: TGTGCCAGCAGCCCCCGCGGGGCAGGGGAGACCCAGTACTTC

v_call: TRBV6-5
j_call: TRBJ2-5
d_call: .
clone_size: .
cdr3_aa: CASSYRAGQGETQYF
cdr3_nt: TGTGCCAGCAGTTACAGGGCGGGGCAGGGGGAGACCCAGTACTTC

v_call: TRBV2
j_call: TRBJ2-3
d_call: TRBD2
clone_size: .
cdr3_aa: CASSVPLAGGLSDTQYF
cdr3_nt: TGTGCCAGCAGTGTCCCCCTAGCGGGAGGGCTGTCAGATACGCAGTATTTT

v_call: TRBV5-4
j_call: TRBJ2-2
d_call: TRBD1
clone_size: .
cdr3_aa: CASSPGGDPTGELFF
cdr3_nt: TGTGCCAGCAGCCCAGGGGGCGATCCCACCGGGGAGCTGTTTTTT

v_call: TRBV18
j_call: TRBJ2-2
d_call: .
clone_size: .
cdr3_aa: CASSPTGNTGELFF
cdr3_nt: TGTGCCAGCTCACCAACAGGGAACACCGGGGAGCTGTTTTTT

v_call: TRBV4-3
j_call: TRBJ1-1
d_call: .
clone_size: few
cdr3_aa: CASSQAGGQRSEAFF
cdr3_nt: TGCGCCAGCAGCCAAGCGGGGGGCCAGCGTTCTGAAGCTTTCTTT

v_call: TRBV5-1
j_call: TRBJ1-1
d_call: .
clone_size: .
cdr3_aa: CASSLETYMDLNTEAFF
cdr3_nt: TGCGCCAGCAGCTTGGAGACTTACATGGACCTGAACACTGAAGCTTTCTTT

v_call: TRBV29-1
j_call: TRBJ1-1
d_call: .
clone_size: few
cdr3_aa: CSAGRSHTEAFF
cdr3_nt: TGCAGCGCCGGTCGTTCCCACACTGAAGCTTTCTTT

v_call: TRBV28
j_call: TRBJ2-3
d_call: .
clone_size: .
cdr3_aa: CASSPLGGSTDTQYF
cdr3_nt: TGTGCCAGCAGTCCCCTGGGGGGCAGCACAGATACGCAGTATTTT

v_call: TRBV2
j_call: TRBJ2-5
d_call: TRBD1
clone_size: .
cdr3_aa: CASSRDRGGQETQYF
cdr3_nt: TGTGCCAGCAGCAGGGACAGGGGTGGCCAAGAGACCCAGTACTTC

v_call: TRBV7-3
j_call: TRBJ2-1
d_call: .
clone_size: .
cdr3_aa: CASSPGAGTYNEQFF
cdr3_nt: TGTGCCAGCAGCCCGGGAGCGGGTACCTACAATGAGCAGTTCTTC

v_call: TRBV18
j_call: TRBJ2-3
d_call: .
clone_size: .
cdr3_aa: CASSPLPRGRPAQYF
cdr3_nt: TGTGCCAGCTCACCATTACCTCGGGGACGGCCGGCGCAGTATTTT

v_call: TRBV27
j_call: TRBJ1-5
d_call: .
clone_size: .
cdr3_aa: CASSATGYNQPQHF
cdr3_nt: TGTGCCAGCAGTGCTACAGGGTACAATCAGCCCCAGCATTTT

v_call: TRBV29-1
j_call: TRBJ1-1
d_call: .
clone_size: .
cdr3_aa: CSVDSRRENTEAFF
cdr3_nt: TGCAGCGTTGATAGTAGGCGGGAGAACACTGAAGCTTTCTTT

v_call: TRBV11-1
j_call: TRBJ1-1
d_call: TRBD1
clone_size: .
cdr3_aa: CASTPGQGVGTEAFF
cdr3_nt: TGTGCCAGCACCCCAGGACAGGGGGTGGGCACTGAAGCTTTCTTT

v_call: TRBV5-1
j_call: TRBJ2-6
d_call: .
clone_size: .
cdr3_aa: CASGRQAGAGANVLTF
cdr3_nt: TGCGCCAGCGGACGACAGGCAGGAGCTGGGGCCAACGTCCTGACTTTC

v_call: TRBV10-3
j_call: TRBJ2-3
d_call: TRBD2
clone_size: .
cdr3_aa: CAISRLAGGTDTQYF
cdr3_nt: TGTGCCATCAGCCGACTAGCGGGGGGCACAGATACGCAGTATTTT

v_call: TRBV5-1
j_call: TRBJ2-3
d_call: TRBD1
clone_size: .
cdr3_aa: CASSFRDSNTDTQYF
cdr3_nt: TGCGCCAGCAGCTTCCGGGACAGTAACACAGATACGCAGTATTTT

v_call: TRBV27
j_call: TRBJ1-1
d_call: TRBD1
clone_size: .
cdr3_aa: CASSSGQVRPISSAFF
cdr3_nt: TGTGCCAGCAGTTCCGGACAGGTCCGACCGATCTCGTCGGCTTTCTTT

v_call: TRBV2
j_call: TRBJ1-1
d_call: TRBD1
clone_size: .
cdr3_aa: CARTGDLNTEAFF
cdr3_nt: TGTGCCAGGACAGGGGACTTGAACACTGAAGCTTTCTTT

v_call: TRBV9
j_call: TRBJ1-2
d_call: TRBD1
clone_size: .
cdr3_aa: CASSSTRTGGGYTF
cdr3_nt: TGTGCCAGCAGCTCCACCCGGACAGGGGGCGGCTACACCTTC

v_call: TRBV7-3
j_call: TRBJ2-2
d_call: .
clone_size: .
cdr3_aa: CASSFPPGELFF
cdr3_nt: TGTGCCAGCAGCTTCCCCCCCGGGGAGCTGTTTTTT

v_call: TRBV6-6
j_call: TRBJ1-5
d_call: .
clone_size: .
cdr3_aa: CASSPRSSNQPQHF
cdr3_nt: TGTGCCAGCAGTCCAAGATCTAGCAATCAGCCCCAGCATTTT

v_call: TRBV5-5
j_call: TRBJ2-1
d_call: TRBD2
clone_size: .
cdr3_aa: CASSLGLANTYNEQFF
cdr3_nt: TGTGCCAGCAGCTTGGGACTAGCGAACACCTACAATGAGCAGTTCTTC

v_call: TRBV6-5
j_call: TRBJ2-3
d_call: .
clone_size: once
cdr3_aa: CASQGGGTDTQYF
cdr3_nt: TGTGCCAGCCAAGGGGGAGGAACAGATACGCAGTATTTT

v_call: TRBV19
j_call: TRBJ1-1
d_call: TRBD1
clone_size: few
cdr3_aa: CASKGQMNTEAFF
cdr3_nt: TGTGCCAGCAAGGGACAGATGAACACTGAAGCTTTCTTT

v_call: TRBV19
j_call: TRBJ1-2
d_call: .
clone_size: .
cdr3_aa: CASSTQLDGVGYGYTF
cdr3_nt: TGTGCCAGTAGTACCCAACTGGACGGGGTTGGGTATGGCTACACCTTC

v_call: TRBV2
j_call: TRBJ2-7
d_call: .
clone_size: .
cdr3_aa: CASSLTDTYEQYF
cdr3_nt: TGTGCCAGCAGTTTGACTGATACCTACGAGCAGTACTTC

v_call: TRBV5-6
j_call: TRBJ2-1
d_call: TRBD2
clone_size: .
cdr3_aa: CASSEGTSGRAGNEQFF
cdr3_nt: TGTGCCAGCAGCGAGGGGACTAGCGGGAGGGCCGGTAATGAGCAGTTCTTC